The 24 T cell receptor beta chains listed next were all sequenced from one sample in a study of T cell repertoires in cytomegalovirus infection. TCRdb recomputed calls from the reads with MiXCR, one row per CDR3 protein. The sample has approximately 1,000,000 distinct CDR3 sequences, around 32% seen once; the top ten hold 11% to 15%. Their antigens remain unidentified. Sequenced here: cultured CD8+ T cells from PBMCs, sampled from culture after CMV antigen stimulation. The receptors shown here come from a human donor in good health (CMV status not recorded). Some clones in this sample may be carry-over from other donors' samples.

In its sample, this clonotype was seen a few times. At one end, the junction sequence differs from germline, possibly due to a read error. CDR3 nucleotides: TGTGCCAGCAGTTTAAGGACTAGCGGGGGCACGGGGGGCAGGGATGAGCAGTTCTTT. It yields the protein CASSLRTSGGTGGRDEQFF. The rearrangement joins TRBV27 to TRBJ2-1; 13 bases are a match to TRBD2. The CDR3 length is 19 residues. Looked up from germline, CDR1 is MNHEY and CDR2 is SMNVEV (reference sequence).

This clonotype was picked up many times. The chain has TRBV12-3 or TRBV12-4 and TRBJ1-1, with D tentatively TRBD1 (6 bases). The V end lost 2 bases, the J end lost 5 bases, and 12 bases lay between the germline ends. The CDR3 contains 14 residues. CDR3 sequence reads: CASSLPGALTEAFF. CDR3 bases: TGTGCCAGCAGTTTACCAGGGGCGCTTACTGAAGCTTTCTTT.

The sample holds a few counts of this clonotype. The rearrangement joins TRBV12-3 or TRBV12-4 to TRBJ2-1, with 7 bases fitting TRBD2. The CDR3 sequence is 14 residues long. The J segment lost 4 bases and the V segment lost 7 bases, leaving 7 bases of the junction unmatched. CDR3 sequence (DNA): TGTGCCAGCAACCGAGCGGGGCCGTACAATGAGCAGTTCTTC. This gives the protein CASNRAGPYNEQFF.

The chain recombines TRBV7-8 with TRBJ1-5; TRBD1 agrees at 8 bases. Germline CDR1 is SGHVS and CDR2 is FQNEAQ. V gave up 1 base and J gave up 2 bases; unmatched junction bases: 10. CDR3 size: 18 residues. In nucleotides, the CDR3 is TGTGCCAGCAGCTTAGTGCATTTGACAGGGGACGGCAATCAGCCCCAGCATTTT. Translated, it gives CASSLVHLTGDGNQPQHF.

The V call is TRBV7-6, the J call TRBJ2-1, with D possibly being TRBD2 (5 bases). Germline assignment: CDR1 SGHVS and CDR2 FNYEAQ. The CDR3 has 13 amino acids. V lost 4 bases to trimming and J lost 5 bases, with 9 bases between them. This CDR3 reads CASSWTEDNEQFF. The CDR3 nucleotides are TGTGCCAGCAGCTGGACGGAGGACAATGAGCAGTTCTTC.

This clonotype has just a few counts. The gene calls are TRBV12-3 or TRBV12-4 and TRBJ2-3; TRBD2 matches at 14 bases. Trimming at V came to 3 bases and at J to 3 bases, leaving 5 bases not matched to a gene. There are 17 residues in the CDR3. The DNA for the CDR3 is TGTGCCAGCAGTTTCGGGACTAGCGGGGGCGAAACAGATACGCAGTATTTT. Protein: CASSFGTSGGETDTQYF.

The rearrangement uses TRBV15 and TRBJ2-5; D is unresolved. Trimming shortened V by 6 bases and J by 1 base, and 9 bases separated the two germline ends. The CDR3 has 13 amino acids. Germline values: CDR1 LNHNV, CDR2 YYDKDF (reference sequence). CDR3 amino acids: CATRSTGQETQYF. CDR3 bases: TGTGCCACCAGGTCCACTGGCCAAGAGACCCAGTACTTC.

This clonotype occurred once. This sequence joins TRBV6-8 and TRBJ1-1, with D possibly matching TRBD1 (6 bases). CDR3 length equals 15 residues. Trimming took off 1 base at V and 0 bases at J, with 9 bases between the two ends. Germline loops: CDR1 MNHGY, CDR2 SAAAGT. The CDR3 nucleotides read TGTGCCAGCAGTTACTACAGGGCTCTGAACACTGAAGCTTTCTTT. Amino acids: CASSYYRALNTEAFF.

This rearrangement joins TRBV13 to TRBJ2-5; no firm D call. Per the germline V gene, CDR1 is PRHDT and CDR2 is FYEKMQ (reference sequence). The CDR3 totals 14 residues. Trimming pared 3 bases from V and 5 bases from J, leaving 13 bases between. This CDR3 is CASSLEPLGETQYF. In nucleotides, the CDR3 is TGTGCCAGCAGCTTGGAACCCCTGGGGGAGACCCAGTACTTC.

Notes on this clonotype: At one end the junction does not follow the germline gene, possibly because of a read error. The chain joins TRBV12-5 to TRBJ2-7; the match to TRBD1 covers 7 bases. This CDR3 has 14 residues. From germline, CDR1 is LGHNT and CDR2 FRNRAP. Here the CDR3 DNA reads TGTACTAGTGGCCCGAAAGGGGGCCTTTTCGAGCAGTACTTC. Its protein is CTSGPKGGLFEQYF.

This clonotype was recorded many times. This chain links TRBV11-3 with TRBJ2-7; no clear D gene. CDR3 length equals 13 residues. The V gene's germline CDR1 is SGHNT and CDR2 YENEEA. Trimming removed 5 bases at V and 0 bases at J, with 8 bases between. In nucleotides, the CDR3 is TGTGCCAGCAGCGGCGGTGACTCCTACGAGCAGTACTTC. Translated: CASSGGDSYEQYF.

This rearrangement joins TRBV27 to TRBJ2-3, with TRBD2 matching over 14 bases. Trimming took 3 bases from V and 7 from J; bases not matched to a gene: 3. This CDR3 comprises 15 residues. From germline, CDR1 is MNHEY and CDR2 SMNVEV (reference sequence). For the CDR3, the DNA is TGTGCCAGCAGTTTGACTAGCGGGGGGGGCTATACGCAGTATTTT. This encodes CASSLTSGGGYTQYF.

This clonotype was observed a handful of times. The rearrangement uses TRBV7-6 and TRBJ2-1; D not resolved. This CDR3 comprises 13 residues. The V gene lost 6 bases and the J gene lost 4 bases, with 10 bases spanning the gap. Germline assignment: CDR1 SGHVS and CDR2 FNYEAQ. Written as DNA, the CDR3 is TGTGCCAGCAGAAGGACCGGGTACAATGAGCAGTTCTTC. Translated: CASRRTGYNEQFF. Supplemented by reference TRBV7-6 and TRBJ2-1, the full variable domain reads GAGVSQSPRYKVTKRGQDVALRCDPISGHVSLYWYRQALGQGPEFLTYFNYEAQQDKSGLPNDRFSAERPEGSISTLTIQRTEQRDSAMYRCASRRTGYNEQFFGPGTRLTVL.

This rearrangement joins TRBV7-9 to TRBJ2-5; D not resolved. The CDR3 runs to 16 residues. Trimming removed 6 bases at V and 7 bases at J, with 24 bases between. CDR1 SEHNR and CDR2 FQNEAQ come from the germline V gene (reference sequence). The CDR3 region is CASSPPGPPKMGTQYF. As DNA, the CDR3 is TGTGCCAGCAGTCCCCCTGGCCCACCAAAGATGGGGACCCAGTACTTC.

The chain recombines TRBV7-9 with TRBJ2-1; TRBD1 matches at 12 bases. V lost 2 bases and J lost 7; bases outside the gene matches: 3. Germline V CDR1 and CDR2: SEHNR, FQNEAQ (reference sequence). The CDR3 covers 15 residues. The CDR3 region has the DNA TGTGCCAGCAGCTTAAGGGACAGGGGGCTTAATGAGCAGTTCTTC. This sequence encodes CASSLRDRGLNEQFF.

This clonotype was found a few times. The rearrangement joins TRBV7-6 to TRBJ1-1, with D maybe TRBD1 (6 bases). V gave up 4 bases and J gave up 4 bases, with 13 bases separating them. The germline V gene has CDR1 SGHVS and CDR2 FNYEAQ. This CDR3 spans 14 amino acids. The CDR3 bases are TGTGCCAGCAGCTGGCGGGGGGCGGGCACTGAAGCTTTCTTT. Amino acids: CASSWRGAGTEAFF.

This clonotype was recorded a few times. The chain carries TRBV7-9 and TRBJ1-4; TRBD1 is a possible D gene (5 bases). Trimming cost V 2 bases and J 5 bases, with 15 bases left between them. Germline loops: CDR1 SEHNR, CDR2 FQNEAQ (reference sequence). The CDR3 covers 16 residues. The CDR3 protein is CASSLSRGHKNEKLFF. The CDR3, as DNA: TGTGCCAGCAGCTTATCCCGGGGCCACAAAAATGAAAAACTGTTTTTT.

The chain combines TRBV6-2 or TRBV6-3 with TRBJ2-5, with 11 bases aligning to TRBD1. Germline V lookup: CDR1 MNHEY, CDR2 SVGEGT. Trimming removed 2 bases from V and 2 bases from J; junction bases left unmatched: 13. The CDR3 loop spans 19 amino acids. CDR3 loop: CASSYPGQGALPLQETQYF. The CDR3 nucleotides read TGTGCCAGCAGTTACCCCGGACAGGGGGCCTTGCCATTACAAGAGACCCAGTACTTC.

This clonotype was detected a few times. V gene TRBV4-3 combines with J gene TRBJ2-5, with D tentatively TRBD1 or TRBD2 (5 bases each). CDR3 size: 16 residues. The V gene's germline CDR1 is LGHNA and CDR2 YSLEER. V was shortened by 0 bases and J by 1 base, with 12 bases between the two germline ends. The CDR3 DNA sequence: TGCGCCAGCAGCCAAGAGGTGTCAGGGAGCCAAGAGACCCAGTACTTC. Translating gives CASSQEVSGSQETQYF.

The chain has TRBV20-1 and TRBJ2-2; 13 nucleotides agree with TRBD2. Germline V lookup: CDR1 DFQATT, CDR2 SNEGSKA (reference sequence). The CDR3 length is 16 residues. V lost 6 bases, J lost 2 bases, and 6 bases stayed unmatched. In DNA form, the CDR3 reads TGCAGTGCATGGACTAGCGGGGGAGCTAACACCGGGGAGCTGTTTTTT. Protein: CSAWTSGGANTGELFF.

This clonotype was observed at least ten times. V gene TRBV27 combines with J gene TRBJ2-5; D remains ambiguous. The ends were cut back, 0 bases at V and 5 bases at J, with 16 bases in the middle. This CDR3 has 16 residues. Germline loops: CDR1 MNHEY, CDR2 SMNVEV (reference sequence). CDR3 DNA: TGTGCCAGCAGTTTATCGAATATTGGGGTTTTGGAGACCCAGTACTTC. This codes for CASSLSNIGVLETQYF.

For this clonotype: The junction shows a germline mismatch at one end, possibly a read error. This chain connects TRBV7-1 to TRBJ1-5; 11 positions agree with TRBD1. TRBV7-1 is known as an ORF, though its function is uncertain. The CDR3 is 14 amino acids. CDR3 DNA sequence: TGTGCCAGCGCGGACAGGGGGCAAAATCAGTCCCAGCATTTT. This sequence encodes CASADRGQNQSQHF.

The J gene is TRBJ2-7, the V gene TRBV4-1; D may be TRBD2 (6 bases). Looked up from germline, CDR1 is MGHRA and CDR2 is YSYEKL. CDR3 length equals 13 residues. Trimming stripped 4 bases from V and 2 bases from J, with 9 bases between. CDR3 in DNA: TGCGCCAGCAGCCCGGAGGGGACCTACGAGCAGTACTTC. Protein: CASSPEGTYEQYF.

The V and J genes are TRBV7-8 and TRBJ2-7, with D tentatively TRBD2 (5 bases). The CDR3 covers 14 residues. Germline CDR1 is SGHVS and CDR2 is FQNEAQ. V shed 1 base and J shed 2 bases, with 9 bases lying between them. As DNA, the CDR3 is TGTGCCAGCAGCTTAGGGACTCTAGCCTACGAGCAGTACGTC. It specifies CASSLGTLAYEQYV.